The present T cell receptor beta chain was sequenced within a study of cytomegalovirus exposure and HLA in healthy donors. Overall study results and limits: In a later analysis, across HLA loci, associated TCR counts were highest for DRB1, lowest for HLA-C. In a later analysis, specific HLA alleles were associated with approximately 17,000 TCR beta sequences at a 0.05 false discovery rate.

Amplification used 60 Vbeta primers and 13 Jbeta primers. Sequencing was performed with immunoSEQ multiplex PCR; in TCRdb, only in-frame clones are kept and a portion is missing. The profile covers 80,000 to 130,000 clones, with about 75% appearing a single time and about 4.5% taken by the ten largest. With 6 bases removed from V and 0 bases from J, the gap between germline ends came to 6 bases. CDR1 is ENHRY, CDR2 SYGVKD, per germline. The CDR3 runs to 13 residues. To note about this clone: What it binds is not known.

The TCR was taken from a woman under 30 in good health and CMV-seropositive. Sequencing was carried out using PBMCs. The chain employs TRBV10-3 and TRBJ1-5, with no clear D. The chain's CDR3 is CAISPSSNQPQHF. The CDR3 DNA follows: TGTGCCATCAGCCCGAGTAGCAATCAGCCCCAGCATTTT.